Below are 5 T cell receptor beta chains sequenced from a single sample in a study of blood T cell repertoires in COVID-19. Using immunoSEQ multiplex PCR, the repertoire was profiled, and TCRdb retains in-frame clones only, with some absent. The sample includes approximately 490,000 clones, approximately 86% seen only once; the top ten take roughly 8%. The sample taken for sequencing was PBMCs or T cells enriched from blood (not recorded which). The receptors stem from an older woman who had recovered from COVID-19.

In this sample, this clone turned up once. The gene calls are TRBV10-3 and TRBJ1-2; 9 nucleotides agree with TRBD1. Germline V CDR1 and CDR2: ENHRY, SYGVKD. V lost 4 bases to trimming and J lost 6 bases; unmatched junction nucleotides: 6. The CDR3 covers 14 residues. The chain's CDR3 is CAISGTGTGNGYTF. CDR3 DNA: TGTGCCATCAGTGGTACCGGGACAGGGAATGGCTACACCTTC.

J is TRBJ1-6 and V is TRBV4-1; tentatively, D is TRBD1 (5 bases). V was pared by 1 base and J by 7 bases, with 11 bases between. The CDR3 is 15 residues long. Germline-derived CDR1 and CDR2 are MGHRA and YSYEKL. CDR3 loop: CASSQAGGENSPLHF. The CDR3 DNA reads as TGCGCCAGCAGCCAAGCCGGAGGGGAAAATTCACCCCTCCACTTT.

The rearrangement uses TRBV11-2 and TRBJ2-1; D perhaps matches TRBD1 (5 bases). The CDR3 spans 15 residues. CDR1 and CDR2 from the germline V gene are SGHAT and FQNNGV. V dropped 7 bases and J dropped 0 bases, with 13 bases sitting between them. CDR3 in amino acids: CASTETGSSYNEQFF. CDR3 nucleotides: TGTGCCAGCACTGAAACAGGCAGCTCCTACAATGAGCAGTTCTTC.

The chain uses TRBV29-1 and TRBJ2-7; TRBD2 is a possible D gene (6 bases). The V gene lost 7 bases and the J gene lost 3 bases, with 19 bases spanning the gap. Germline CDR1 SQVTM, CDR2 ANQGSEA. This CDR3 is built from 14 residues. CDR3 region: CSARREAELYEQYV. The CDR3 bases are TGCAGCGCCAGAAGGGAGGCGGAACTCTACGAGCAGTACGTC.

The CDR3 region has the DNA TGCAGCGCCGGACAGTTGAACACTGAAGCTTTCTTT. Protein: CSAGQLNTEAFF. The chain joins TRBV29-1 to TRBJ1-1; D might be TRBD1 (6 bases). CDR1 and CDR2 (germline): SQVTM, ANQGSEA. With 7 bases removed from V and 0 bases from J, the gap between germline ends came to 9 bases. The CDR3 length is 12 residues.